The TCR beta chain described here comes from a study of blood T cell repertoires in COVID-19. Study-wide context: COVID-19 samples collected from the United States, Italy and Spain covered acute and convalescent phases.

The assay was immunoSEQ multiplex PCR, and TCRdb's table has in-frame clones only and misses some. The data show approximately 260,000 clones, around 82% seen once. The CDR3 length is 14 residues. Trimming cost V 0 bases and J 4 bases, with 10 bases left between them. Per germline, CDR1 SQVTM and CDR2 ANQGSEA. This chain uses TRBV29-1 with TRBJ2-1; possible D gene TRBD2, 5 bases. The sample consisted of peripheral blood. The receptor comes from a human donor in a cohort sampled during active COVID-19. The CDR3 DNA is TGCAGCGTTGAAGATCTTTCGGGGTACAATGAGCAGTTCTTC. The encoded protein is CSVEDLSGYNEQFF.